This TCR beta chain is from a study of STAT3 mutations in large granular lymphocyte leukemia. Overall study results and limits: Every T-cell large granular lymphocyte leukemia patient had at least one immunodominant TCR beta clonotype.

Method: immunoSEQ multiplex PCR; TCRdb's copy keeps in-frame clones and lacks some. This sample has about 4,600 clones, with approximately 49% found just once. In regard to this clone: Its matching antigen is unknown.

This CDR3 has 15 residues. Looked up from germline, CDR1 is SEHNR and CDR2 is FQNEAQ (reference sequence). The ends were cut back, 11 bases at V and 3 bases at J, with 20 bases in the middle. The rearrangement joins TRBV7-9 to TRBJ2-1, with a possible D match to TRBD2 (5 bases). Sequenced input: peripheral blood mononuclear cells. This receptor was taken from a man in his 60s with T-cell large granular lymphocyte leukemia. Some clones in this sample may be carry-over from other donors' samples. The CDR3 bases are TGTGCCGTTGGGATCGGAGGAATACGCTACAATGAGCAGTTCTTC. This encodes CAVGIGGIRYNEQFF.